Described below is a single TCR beta chain sequence and its context. The data belong to a study of blood T cell repertoires in COVID-19. Repertoires were generated with immunoSEQ multiplex PCR, while TCRdb's copy carries only in-frame clones and drops some. Of approximately 76,000 clones listed, roughly 89% are singletons. J gave up 5 bases and V 4 bases, and 5 bases lay outside the gene matches. This CDR3 has 15 residues. Looked up from germline, CDR1 is ENHRY and CDR2 is SYGVKD. The specimen was peripheral blood. This sequence originates from a man aged 25 to 40 with acute or convalescent COVID-19. The V and J genes are TRBV10-3 and TRBJ1-5, with 10 bases aligning to TRBD1. CDR3 residues: CAISVGTGAHQPQHF. The CDR3 bases are TGTGCCATCAGTGTCGGGACAGGGGCTCATCAGCCCCAGCATTTT.